The 25 T cell receptor beta chains below were found in one sample sequenced in a study of T cells in narcolepsy. Using immunoSEQ multiplex PCR, the repertoire was profiled, and TCRdb retains in-frame clones only, with some absent. This sample has 30,000 to 35,000 clones, with roughly four fifths found just once. The sequencing input was CD45RA- memory CD4+ T cells from PBMCs. The receptors derive from a human donor with narcolepsy.

The rearrangement links TRBV2 to TRBJ1-5, with 9 bases matching TRBD1. Germline V gene data show CDR1 as SNHLY and CDR2 as FYNNEI. CDR3 length: 15 amino acids. The ends lost 6 bases at V and 7 bases at J; junction bases unmatched: 10. In DNA form, the CDR3 reads TGTGCCAGCAGAGAGGACAGGGGCGGGGAACAGCCCCAGCATTTT. It translates to CASREDRGGEQPQHF.

The count of this clone is one. V is TRBV7-3 and J is TRBJ2-1; D tentatively reads TRBD1 or TRBD2 (5 bases each). Deletions cut 4 bases from V and 5 bases from J, with 9 bases between. CDR3 size: 13 residues. Germline V gene sequence: CDR1 SGHTA, CDR2 FQGTGA. For the CDR3, the DNA is TGTGCCAGCAGCTCGGGGCCGGACAATGAGCAGTTCTTC. Translating it yields CASSSGPDNEQFF.

V is TRBV6-1 and J is TRBJ1-5, with D hard to call. CDR3 length equals 12 residues. V dropped 8 bases and J dropped 2 bases, with 7 bases sitting between them. Germline V gene sequence: CDR1 MNHNS, CDR2 SASEGT. For the CDR3, the DNA is TGTGCCAGCGAGCAGGGCAATCAGCCCCAGCATTTT. This gives the protein CASEQGNQPQHF.

The chain links TRBV30 to TRBJ1-1, with TRBD1 matching over 10 bases. The V and J ends lost 3 bases and 5 bases, in that order; junction bases with no gene match: 15. The length of the CDR3 is 17 residues. The germline V gene encodes CDR1 GTSNPN and CDR2 SVGIG (reference sequence). This chain's CDR3 is CAWSYGTGAWERTEAFF. CDR3 bases: TGTGCCTGGAGCTACGGGACAGGGGCATGGGAGAGAACTGAAGCTTTCTTT.

This chain connects TRBV5-6 to TRBJ1-5, with D possibly matching TRBD1 (5 bases). V shed 2 bases and J shed 6 bases, with 12 bases lying between them. The CDR3 is 14 amino acids. Germline V lookup: CDR1 SGHDT, CDR2 YYEEEE. The CDR3 region has the DNA TGTGCCAGCAGCTTTGGGGGGAGCGGTCAGCCCCAGCATTTT. Translation: CASSFGGSGQPQHF.

This CDR3 reads CASSRARGWTEAFF. The CDR3 coding sequence is TGTGCCAGCAGCCGAGCGCGGGGGTGGACTGAAGCTTTCTTT. The rearrangement joins TRBV14 to TRBJ1-1, with a weak D call TRBD1 (5 bases). The V end lost 4 bases, the J end lost 5 bases, and 14 bases lay between the germline ends. Germline CDR1 reads SGHDN; CDR2 reads FVKESK. The CDR3 contains 14 residues. Drawing the rest from reference TRBV14 and TRBJ1-1, the complete variable domain is EAGVTQFPSHSVIEKGQTVTLRCDPISGHDNLYWYRRVMGKEIKFLLHFVKESKQDESGMPNNRFLAERTGGTYSTLKVQPAELEDSGVYFCASSRARGWTEAFFGQGTRLTVV.

The rearrangement links TRBV7-2 to TRBJ2-7; 11 nucleotides match TRBD2. The CDR3 sequence is 15 residues long. CDR1 and CDR2 from the germline V gene are SGHTA and FQGNSA. With V trimmed by 3 bases and J by 4 bases, 5 bases remained unmatched. The CDR3 loop reads CASSFWASGGYEQYF. The CDR3 region has the DNA TGTGCCAGCAGCTTTTGGGCTAGCGGGGGGTACGAGCAGTACTTC.

The chain carries TRBV5-1 and TRBJ2-7; maybe TRBD1 (6 bases). Looked up from germline, CDR1 is SGHRS and CDR2 is YFSETQ. The CDR3 extends over 15 amino acids. The V end was cut by 5 bases, the J end by 5 bases, with 20 bases between. The CDR3: CASSGGEDRFNEQYF. CDR3 nucleotide sequence: TGCGCCAGCAGTGGGGGCGAGGACAGATTCAACGAGCAGTACTTC.

The V and J genes are TRBV19 and TRBJ1-2, with TRBD1 matching 9 bases. CDR1 and CDR2 (germline): LNHDA, SQIVND (reference sequence). Trimming cost V 3 bases and J 0 bases; bases outside gene matches: 2. This CDR3 has 15 amino acids. The CDR3 bases are TGTGCCAGTAGTATTTGGACAGGGGCTAACTATGGCTACACCTTC. It is translated as CASSIWTGANYGYTF.

The chain combines TRBV11-2 with TRBJ2-1; TRBD2 matches 7 bases. CDR1 and CDR2 (germline): SGHAT, FQNNGV. The ends lost 1 base at V and 6 bases at J; junction bases unmatched: 6. There are 15 residues in the CDR3. The CDR3, as DNA: TGTGCCAGCAGCTTAGTTGCGGGAGTAGGCAATGAGCAGTTCTTC. Translation gives CASSLVAGVGNEQFF.

CDR3 in amino acids: CATSRDLEKSGRLQPLYEQYF. For the CDR3, the DNA is TGTGCCACCAGCAGAGATCTGGAGAAGAGCGGGAGGCTCCAACCGCTTTACGAGCAGTACTTC. The rearrangement joins TRBV15 to TRBJ2-7; 9 bases align to TRBD2. Germline CDR1 is LNHNV and CDR2 is YYDKDF (reference sequence). This CDR3 is 21 amino acids long. J was trimmed by 4 bases and V by 0 bases; bases with no gene match: 22.

V is TRBV30 and J is TRBJ1-3; D gene ambiguous. The V gene's germline CDR1 is GTSNPN and CDR2 SVGIG (reference sequence). The CDR3 has 12 residues. Between the trimmed V and J ends, which lost 0 bases and 8 bases, there was a span of 8 bases. The CDR3 reads CAWSVQIHTIYF. The CDR3 region has the DNA TGTGCCTGGAGTGTACAAATCCACACCATATATTTT.

This sequence joins TRBV11-2 and TRBJ1-1; D gene ambiguous. Per germline, CDR1 SGHAT and CDR2 FQNNGV. V was cut by 7 bases and J by 2 bases, with 11 bases left in between. The CDR3 runs 13 residues. The CDR3: CASNLDINTEAFF. In DNA form, the CDR3 reads TGTGCCAGCAACCTAGACATAAACACTGAAGCTTTCTTT.

The chain links TRBV7-2 to TRBJ1-4; D gene ambiguous. With 5 bases removed from V and 8 bases from J, the gap between germline ends came to 9 bases. The length of the CDR3 is 12 residues. Germline V gene sequence: CDR1 SGHTA, CDR2 FQGNSA. CDR3 DNA: TGTGCCAGCAGCCCACCGGGGGAAAAACTGTTTTTT. Encoded protein: CASSPPGEKLFF.

V and J are TRBV5-6 and TRBJ2-1; D remains ambiguous. The V gene's germline CDR1 is SGHDT and CDR2 YYEEEE. This CDR3 is 12 amino acids long. V was clipped by 1 base and J by 9 bases, with 8 bases between them. The CDR3 region is CASSLSRVEQFF. CDR3 in DNA: TGTGCCAGCAGCTTGTCTCGGGTTGAGCAGTTCTTC.

This chain uses TRBV2 with TRBJ1-2; the match to TRBD1 covers 11 bases. The V gene end was trimmed by 3 bases and the J gene end by 8 bases; junction bases not matched to a gene: 8. This CDR3 is built from 15 residues. Germline loops: CDR1 SNHLY, CDR2 FYNNEI. As DNA, the CDR3 is TGTGCCAGCAGTGACACCGGACAGGGGGCGCGCGGCTACACCTTC. Protein product: CASSDTGQGARGYTF.

The genes are TRBV18 and TRBJ1-4; D perhaps matches TRBD1 (5 bases). V dropped 5 bases and J dropped 5 bases, with 15 bases sitting between them. Germline loops: CDR1 KGHSH, CDR2 LQKENI. The length of the CDR3 is 15 residues. CDR3 region: CASSDQGGRNEKLFF. CDR3 DNA sequence: TGTGCCAGCTCAGACCAGGGTGGGAGAAATGAAAAACTGTTTTTT.

The V call is TRBV27, the J call TRBJ2-5; 10 bases match TRBD2. The CDR3 loop spans 16 amino acids. With V trimmed by 1 base and J by 5 bases, 7 bases remained unmatched. Per the germline V gene, CDR1 is MNHEY and CDR2 is SMNVEV (reference sequence). The CDR3 sequence is CASSLYSGRDGETQYF. The CDR3 DNA sequence: TGTGCCAGCAGTTTATACAGCGGGAGGGACGGGGAGACCCAGTACTTC.

The rearrangement joins TRBV7-9 to TRBJ2-3; 8 nucleotides align to TRBD1. V lost 5 bases to trimming and J lost 1 base; unmatched junction nucleotides: 8. Germline CDR1 and CDR2: SEHNR and FQNEAQ (reference sequence). The CDR3 runs to 16 residues. Here the CDR3 reads CASSPTGGLRTDTQYF. The CDR3 nucleotides are TGTGCCAGCAGCCCCACAGGGGGTCTTCGCACAGATACGCAGTATTTT.

The chain carries TRBV4-2 and TRBJ2-3; 16 bases are shared with TRBD2. V lost 2 bases, J lost 9 bases, and 8 bases stayed unmatched. Germline V CDR1 and CDR2: LGHNA, YNFKEQ. The CDR3 spans 17 residues. The CDR3 sequence is CASSQPSGTSGGATQYF. CDR3 DNA: TGTGCCAGCAGCCAACCTTCCGGGACTAGCGGGGGGGCGACGCAGTATTTT.

V is TRBV19 and J is TRBJ1-1; D is unresolved. V was pared by 7 bases and J by 5 bases, with 17 bases between. Per germline, CDR1 LNHDA and CDR2 SQIVND (reference sequence). This CDR3 is built from 14 residues. The CDR3 nucleotides are TGTGCCAGTACCTTCCGAGGGAGGGAGACTGAAGCTTTCTTT. Its protein product is CASTFRGRETEAFF.

The gene calls are TRBV6-5 and TRBJ1-1; D remains unclear. CDR1 is MNHEY and CDR2 is SVGAGI in the germline V gene. The CDR3 spans 11 residues. With 5 bases removed from V and 3 bases from J, the gap between germline ends came to 4 bases. The CDR3 region is CASSGDTEAFF. The CDR3 region has the DNA TGTGCCAGCAGTGGGGACACTGAAGCTTTCTTT.

The sample holds a few counts of this clone. The V and J genes are TRBV30 and TRBJ1-6; no clear D. The CDR3 is made up of 12 amino acids. CDR1 and CDR2 (germline): GTSNPN, SVGIG (reference sequence). Trimming left V 5 bases short and J 7 bases short, with 9 bases between. The CDR3 DNA follows: TGTGCCTGGGAGGGAACAAATTCACCCCTCCACTTT. Protein product: CAWEGTNSPLHF.

This CDR3 reads CASSSRDRGSRQETQYF. The CDR3, as DNA: TGTGCCAGCAGCTCCCGGGACAGGGGGTCGAGGCAAGAGACCCAGTACTTC. The gene calls are TRBV7-2 and TRBJ2-5; 11 nucleotides align to TRBD1. The V gene end was trimmed by 4 bases and the J gene end by 2 bases; junction bases not matched to a gene: 9. This CDR3 region has 17 residues. Germline V gene data show CDR1 as SGHTA and CDR2 as FQGNSA.

The rearrangement links TRBV6-5 to TRBJ1-2, with TRBD1 identical over 8 bases. The V gene's germline CDR1 is MNHEY and CDR2 SVGAGI. This CDR3 has 14 amino acids. J lost 9 bases, V lost 5 bases, and 11 bases had no gene match. CDR3 residues: CASSEFWTGMSYTF. In DNA form, the CDR3 reads TGTGCCAGCAGTGAATTCTGGACAGGGATGAGCTACACCTTC.